The TCR beta chain described here comes from a study of immune cell composition in non-small cell lung cancer. General study findings and limits: About 80% of squamous and roughly 32% of adenocarcinoma cases had tumour-associated clones >0.5%. Lung squamous cell carcinoma tumours had significantly higher top 10 clone scores and productive clonality than lung adenocarcinoma.

The CDR3 loop spans 15 amino acids. Looked up from germline, CDR1 is SGHRS and CDR2 is YFSETQ. Trimming pared 4 bases from V and 2 bases from J, leaving 13 bases between. For this clone: Its antigen is unknown.

Generated by immunoSEQ multiplex PCR, the TCRdb table keeps only in-frame clones and is missing some. The table has more than 11,000 clones, approximately 81% seen once. This TCR derives from a human donor with non-small cell lung cancer. V and J are TRBV5-1 and TRBJ1-3, with a tentative D call TRBD1 (5 bases). Material: lung tumor tissue. The CDR3 DNA reads as TGCGCCAGCAGCACGAATGGAGGGGCTGGAAACACCATATATTTT. Its translation: CASSTNGGAGNTIYF. Full variable domain (outside the CDR3, taken from reference TRBV5-1 and TRBJ1-3): KAGVTQTPRYLIKTRGQQVTLSCSPISGHRSVSWYQQTPGQGLQFLFEYFSETQRNKGNFPGRFSGRQFSNSRSEMNVSTLELGDSALYLCASSTNGGAGNTIYFGEGSWLTVV.